The rows below give T cell receptor beta chains drawn from one sample of a study of blood T cell repertoires in COVID-19. The assay was immunoSEQ multiplex PCR, and TCRdb's table has in-frame clones only and misses some. The sample records roughly 120,000 clones, approximately 87% being singletons. The sequenced sample was peripheral blood. These receptors were taken from a woman in her forties or fifties with acute or convalescent COVID-19. CDR3s leave out the opening cysteine and the closing phenylalanine or tryptophan. Each record gives: J gene, V gene, CDR3 protein.

TRBJ1-6	TRBV11-2	ASSFVSGSSPLH
TRBJ1-2	TRBV6-5	ASRPGQGGWYGYT
TRBJ1-6	TRBV19	ASSNQDRGVNSPLH
TRBJ2-3	TRBV10-3	AISSGLAGGKDTQY
TRBJ1-2	TRBV30	AWSEQGEGYT
TRBJ1-1	TRBV6-5	ASSYSGGGLKTEAF
TRBJ1-6	TRBV19	ASSPRQSNSPLH
TRBJ1-4	TRBV5-6	ASSLAATNEKLF
TRBJ2-7	TRBV4-1	ASSRQSKDEQY
TRBJ2-7	TRBV19	ASRSTVHYEQY
TRBJ1-2	TRBV19	ASSPLSYYGYT
TRBJ1-2	TRBV5-1	ASSLGGQNWYGYT
TRBJ2-7	TRBV6-2/TRBV6-3	ASSDGQGYEQY
TRBJ1-2	TRBV4-2	ASSQDRPGDGYT
TRBJ1-2	TRBV6-2/TRBV6-3	ASSYRGVGNGYT
TRBJ1-2	TRBV7-9	ASSPTLGGYT
TRBJ2-2	TRBV19	ASSIGGATGELF
TRBJ2-2	TRBV5-1	ASSYAGDTGELF
TRBJ2-1	TRBV7-6	ASSPETSGSLDEQF
TRBJ2-4	TRBV5-1	ASSLVYRGTKNIQY
TRBJ2-1	TRBV27	ASTPGTTYNEQF
TRBJ2-3	TRBV6-2/TRBV6-3	ASSYGTGGYDTQY
TRBJ1-6	TRBV10-3	AISEWTVASPLH
TRBJ1-6	TRBV14	ASSQAWPPSPLH
TRBJ1-2	TRBV7-2	ASSPGQGEGGYT
TRBJ1-4	TRBV18	ASSPPLGQREKLF
TRBJ1-6	TRBV30	ALKSVPSPLH
TRBJ2-7	TRBV2	ASSVERGYSYEQY
TRBJ2-7	TRBV7-9	ASSSQGYEQY
TRBJ2-2	TRBV10-3	ASTGGVNTGELF
TRBJ2-5	TRBV12-5	ASGLTGLAGEETQY
TRBJ2-3	TRBV9	ASSVGAGITDTQY
TRBJ1-3	TRBV5-6	ASSLPTTGGAGNTIY
TRBJ1-2	TRBV2	ASRTGTAYYGYT
TRBJ1-2	TRBV4-1	ASSQPLGGHGYGYT
TRBJ2-2	TRBV5-1	ASRQGAGELF
TRBJ2-3	TRBV24-1	ATSDSRLAGGPADTQY
TRBJ1-1	TRBV4-3	ASSQEACSEAF
TRBJ1-1	TRBV19	ASSSHQASGTEAF
TRBJ2-1	TRBV7-9	ASSSPPNRVEQF
TRBJ2-1	TRBV5-4	ASSSDSLNEQF
TRBJ2-3	TRBV18	ASSPTRVTDTQY
TRBJ1-1	TRBV6-1	ASSPQSGGNTEAF
TRBJ2-1	TRBV12-3/TRBV12-4	ASRGLVSNEQF
TRBJ2-3	TRBV7-2	ASSLARGWDTQY
TRBJ2-1	TRBV7-3	ASSPTGYTYNEQF
TRBJ1-1	TRBV3-1/TRBV3-2	ASSGWGGTEAF
TRBJ1-2	TRBV2	ASRWDTVAHGYT